The rows below give T cell receptor beta chains drawn from one sample of a study of Ad26.COV2.S vaccination and SARS-CoV-2 variants. TCRdb keeps only in-frame clones here, not all; method: immunoSEQ multiplex PCR. Found here are about 350,000 clones, around 90% of them singletons; the top ten hold about 3.9%. Material: peripheral blood, obtained after recovery from COVID-19. The origin of the receptors is a human donor who had recovered from COVID-19. The CDR3 runs from the conserved cysteine through the conserved F or W. D genes are given only for firm matches. Some rows mark clone size as missing; the rest say once, few, many or name a class of expanded clone.

cdr3_aa cdr3_nt j_call v_call d_call clone_size
CASSSRDNEIEAFF TGTGCCAGCAGCTCCCGGGACAATGAAATTGAAGCTTTCTTT TRBJ1-1 TRBV5-5 . .
CASSPTRSTRGYTF TGTGCCAGCAGCCCGACCCGATCGACAAGGGGCTACACCTTC TRBJ1-2 TRBV27 . .
CASSLVFWTADTQYF TGTGCCAGCAGCTTAGTTTTCTGGACGGCCGATACGCAGTATTTT TRBJ2-3 TRBV11-2 . .
CANPGHLQETQYF TGCGCCAACCCGGGACACCTTCAAGAGACCCAGTACTTC TRBJ2-5 TRBV5-1 . .
CASSEADWVDTEAFF TGTGCCAGCAGTGAAGCGGATTGGGTTGACACTGAAGCTTTCTTT TRBJ1-1 TRBV6-1 . .
CAGRGGAVEQFF TGTGCCGGGCGGGGGGGCGCCGTTGAGCAGTTCTTC TRBJ2-1 TRBV7-2 TRBD2 .
CASRVSSTDTQYF TGTGCCAGCAGGGTTTCTAGCACAGATACGCAGTATTTT TRBJ2-3 TRBV27 . .
CASRQGGNYGYTF TGTGCCAGCAGACAGGGAGGAAACTATGGCTACACCTTC TRBJ1-2 TRBV12-3/TRBV12-4 . .
CATTSGGSYEQYF TGCGCCACTACGAGCGGGGGGTCCTACGAGCAGTACTTC TRBJ2-7 TRBV10-2 TRBD2 once
CASSLEGVVGSPLHF TGTGCCAGCAGCCTAGAGGGGGTTGTGGGGTCACCCCTCCACTTT TRBJ1-6 TRBV7-9 . .
CASSLANTAPGELFF TGTGCCAGCAGCTTGGCAAATACGGCCCCCGGGGAGCTGTTTTTT TRBJ2-2 TRBV5-4 . .
CASSDSRGGYTF TGTGCCAGCAGTGACTCCCGGGGCGGCTACACCTTC TRBJ1-2 TRBV6-4 . .
CASSSTRGFSPLHF TGTGCCAGCAGCTCGACCCGGGGATTTTCACCCCTCCACTTT TRBJ1-6 TRBV5-4 . .
CASSPSTGTSSGYTF TGCGCCAGCAGCCCCTCGACAGGGACATCCAGTGGCTACACCTTC TRBJ1-2 TRBV4-1 TRBD1 .
CASRPPGTGVLGYTF TGTGCCAGCAGGCCTCCCGGGACAGGGGTACTTGGCTACACCTTC TRBJ1-2 TRBV6-2/TRBV6-3 TRBD1 .
CASSLNPSYEQYF TGTGCCAGCAGCCTCAACCCATCCTACGAGCAGTACTTC TRBJ2-7 TRBV5-5 . .
CASSDPESGANVLTF TGTGCCAGCAGTGACCCCGAGTCTGGGGCCAACGTCCTGACTTTC TRBJ2-6 TRBV6-2/TRBV6-3 . .
CASSPSRTSGDNEQFF TGTGCCAGCTCACCTTCTAGGACTAGCGGTGACAATGAGCAGTTCTTC TRBJ2-1 TRBV18 TRBD2 .
CASIQRANYGYTF TGTGCCAGCATACAGCGTGCTAACTATGGCTACACCTTC TRBJ1-2 TRBV19 . .
CASSQVPATDTQYF TGCGCCAGCAGCCAAGTTCCGGCCACAGATACGCAGTATTTT TRBJ2-3 TRBV4-1 . .
CASSLAPGAGYNEQFF TGCGCCAGCAGCTTGGCCCCAGGGGCCGGTTACAATGAGCAGTTCTTC TRBJ2-1 TRBV5-1 . .
CASSVEGDSPGAIYF TGTGCCAGCAGCGTAGAAGGTGACAGTCCAGGAGCCATATATTTT TRBJ1-3 TRBV9 . .
CASSQSTGDYEQYF TGCGCCAGCAGCCAGTCCACGGGTGACTACGAGCAGTACTTC TRBJ2-7 TRBV5-1 . .
CASSESRVNTEAFF TGCGCCAGCAGTGAGTCGCGAGTGAACACTGAAGCTTTCTTT TRBJ1-1 TRBV10-1 . .
CASSVDREDGELFF TGCGCCAGCAGCGTCGACAGGGAGGACGGGGAGCTGTTTTTT TRBJ2-2 TRBV5-1 . .
CASSGGGLGQETQYF TGTGCCAGCAGCGGGGGGGGACTCGGCCAAGAGACCCAGTACTTC TRBJ2-5 TRBV9 TRBD2 .
CASSFGTGGVGKEAFF TGCGCCAGCAGCTTCGGGACAGGGGGCGTGGGGAAAGAAGCTTTCTTT TRBJ1-1 TRBV5-1 TRBD1 .
CASSQEYGGLASAYNEQFF TGCGCCAGCAGCCAAGAGTACGGGGGGCTGGCTAGCGCCTACAATGAGCAGTTCTTC TRBJ2-1 TRBV4-3 . .
CAISGTANYGYTF TGTGCCATCAGTGGGACAGCTAACTATGGCTACACCTTC TRBJ1-2 TRBV10-3 . .
CASSPPSVSYYGYTF TGTGCCAGCAGCCCTCCTTCAGTCTCGTACTATGGCTACACCTTC TRBJ1-2 TRBV5-6 . .
CASGLTTGTGAVNTEAFF TGTGCTAGTGGTTTGACAACCGGGACAGGGGCTGTGAACACTGAAGCTTTCTTT TRBJ1-1 TRBV12-5 TRBD1 .
CASSKGTWDTEAFF TGCGCCAGCTCAAAGGGGACGTGGGACACTGAAGCTTTCTTT TRBJ1-1 TRBV5-1 . .
CASSLPGTGLTGQYF TGTGCCAGCAGCCTGCCCGGGACAGGACTAACCGGGCAGTACTTC TRBJ2-7 TRBV5-5 TRBD1 .
CASSYSTGGAGELFF TGTGCCAGCAGTTACTCGACGGGTGGAGCCGGGGAGCTGTTTTTT TRBJ2-2 TRBV6-5 . .
CASSEEGAGYGYTF TGCGCCAGCAGCGAAGAGGGGGCAGGGTACGGCTACACCTTC TRBJ1-2 TRBV5-1 TRBD1 .
CATSRGQSPNYGYTF TGTGCCACCAGCAGGGGACAGTCACCTAACTATGGCTACACCTTC TRBJ1-2 TRBV15 TRBD1 once
CASSYRDRGRANYGYTF TGTGCCAGCAGCTACCGGGACAGGGGGAGAGCAAACTATGGCTACACCTTC TRBJ1-2 TRBV7-9 TRBD1 .
CASSSTSTGELFF TGTGCCAGCAGCTCGACAAGCACCGGGGAGCTGTTTTTT TRBJ2-2 TRBV3-1/TRBV3-2 . .
CASSLGPGTDYGYTF TGTGCCAGCAGCTTAGGGCCCGGGACAGACTATGGCTACACCTTC TRBJ1-2 TRBV11-2 TRBD1 .
CASSPDSDYEQYF TGCGCCAGCAGCCCGGACTCTGACTACGAGCAGTACTTC TRBJ2-7 TRBV4-1 . .
CASTTGEFVPFF TGTGCCAGCACCACCGGCGAATTCGTGCCTTTCTTT TRBJ1-1 TRBV11-2 . .
CASSPRTDSGYTF TGTGCCAGCAGCCCGCGGACGGACAGTGGCTACACCTTC TRBJ1-2 TRBV9 . .
CASSQAVQGYYGYTF TGCGCCAGCAGCCAAGCCGTGCAGGGCTACTATGGCTACACCTTC TRBJ1-2 TRBV4-3 . .
CASSLLPGTGNYEQYF TGTGCCAGCAGCCTACTGCCCGGGACAGGGAACTACGAGCAGTACTTC TRBJ2-7 TRBV7-9 TRBD1 .
CASSQVRGIQYF TGTGCCAGCAGCCAAGTCCGGGGCATTCAGTACTTC TRBJ2-4 TRBV3-1/TRBV3-2 . .
CASSLRSAVGGYTF TGTGCCAGCAGCTTAAGATCCGCGGTTGGTGGCTACACCTTC TRBJ1-2 TRBV5-6 . .
CASTGGGWGNYGYTF TGTGCCAGCACCGGAGGGGGTTGGGGGAACTATGGCTACACCTTC TRBJ1-2 TRBV7-9 . .